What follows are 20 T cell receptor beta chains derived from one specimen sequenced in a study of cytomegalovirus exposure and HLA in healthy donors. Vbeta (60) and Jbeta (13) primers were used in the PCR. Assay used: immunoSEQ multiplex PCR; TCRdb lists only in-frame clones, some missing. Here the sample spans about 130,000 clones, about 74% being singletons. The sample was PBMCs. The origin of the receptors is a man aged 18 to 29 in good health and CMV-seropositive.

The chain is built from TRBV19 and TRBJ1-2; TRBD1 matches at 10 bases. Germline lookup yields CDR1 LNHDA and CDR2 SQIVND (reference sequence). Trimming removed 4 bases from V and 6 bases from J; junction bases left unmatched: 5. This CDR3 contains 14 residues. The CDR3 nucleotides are TGTGCCAGTAGTACCCTGGGGACAGGGGATGGCTACACCTTC. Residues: CASSTLGTGDGYTF.

The DNA of the CDR3 is TGTGCCAGTAGTATAGTCCGGGGACAGGGAGCCAGGCCCCAGCATTTT. This encodes CASSIVRGQGARPQHF. The J gene is TRBJ1-5, the V gene TRBV19; 9 bases match TRBD1. V lost 1 base, J lost 9 bases, and 10 bases stayed unmatched. Germline assignment: CDR1 LNHDA and CDR2 SQIVND (reference sequence). The CDR3 is made up of 16 amino acids. The full variable domain, rest sourced from reference TRBV19 and TRBJ1-5, is DGGITQSPKYLFRKEGQNVTLSCEQNLNHDAMYWYRQDPGQGLRLIYYSQIVNDFQKGDIAEGYSVSREKKESFPLTVTSAQKNPTAFYLCASSIVRGQGARPQHFGDGTRLSIL.

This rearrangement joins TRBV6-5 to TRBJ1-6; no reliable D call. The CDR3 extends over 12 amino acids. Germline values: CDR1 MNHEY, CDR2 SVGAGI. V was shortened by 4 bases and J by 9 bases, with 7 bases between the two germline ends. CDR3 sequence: CASSSRASPLHF. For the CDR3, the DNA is TGTGCCAGCAGTTCGAGGGCTTCACCCCTCCACTTT.

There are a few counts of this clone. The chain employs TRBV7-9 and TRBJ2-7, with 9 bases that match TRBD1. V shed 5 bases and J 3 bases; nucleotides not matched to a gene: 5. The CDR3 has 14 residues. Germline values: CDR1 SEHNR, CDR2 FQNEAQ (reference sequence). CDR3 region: CASSPWTGDYEQYF. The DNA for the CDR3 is TGTGCCAGCAGCCCCTGGACAGGGGACTACGAGCAGTACTTC. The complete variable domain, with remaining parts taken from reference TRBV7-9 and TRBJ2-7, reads DTGVSQNPRHKITKRGQNVTFRCDPISEHNRLYWYRQTLGQGPEFLTYFQNEAQLEKSRLLSDRFSAERPKGSFSTLEIQRTEQGDSAMYLCASSPWTGDYEQYFGPGTRLTVT.

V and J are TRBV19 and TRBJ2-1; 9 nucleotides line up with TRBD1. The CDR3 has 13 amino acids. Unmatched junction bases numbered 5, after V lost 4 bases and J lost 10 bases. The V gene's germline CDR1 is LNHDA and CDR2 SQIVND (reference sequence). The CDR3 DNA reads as TGTGCCAGTAGTAGGGGACAGGGAGGGGAGCAGTTCTTC. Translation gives CASSRGQGGEQFF.

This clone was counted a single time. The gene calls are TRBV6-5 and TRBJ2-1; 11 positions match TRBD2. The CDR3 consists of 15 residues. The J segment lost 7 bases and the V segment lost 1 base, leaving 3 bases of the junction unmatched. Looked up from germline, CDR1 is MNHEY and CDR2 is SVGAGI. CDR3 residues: CASSYLTSGKNEQFF. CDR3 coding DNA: TGTGCCAGCAGTTACTTGACTAGCGGGAAAAATGAGCAGTTCTTC.

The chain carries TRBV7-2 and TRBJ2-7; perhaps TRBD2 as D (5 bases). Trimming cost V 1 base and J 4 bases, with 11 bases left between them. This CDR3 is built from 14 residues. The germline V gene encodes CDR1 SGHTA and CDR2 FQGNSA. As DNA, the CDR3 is TGTGCCAGCAGCTTAGGGAGGACCATATACGAGCAGTACTTC. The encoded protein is CASSLGRTIYEQYF.

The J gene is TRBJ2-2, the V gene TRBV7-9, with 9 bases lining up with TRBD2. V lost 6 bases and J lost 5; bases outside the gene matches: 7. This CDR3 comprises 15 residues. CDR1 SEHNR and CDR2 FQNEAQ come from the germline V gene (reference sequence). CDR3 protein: CASSPGTSSTGELFF. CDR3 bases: TGTGCCAGCAGTCCAGGGACTAGCTCGACCGGGGAGCTGTTTTTT.

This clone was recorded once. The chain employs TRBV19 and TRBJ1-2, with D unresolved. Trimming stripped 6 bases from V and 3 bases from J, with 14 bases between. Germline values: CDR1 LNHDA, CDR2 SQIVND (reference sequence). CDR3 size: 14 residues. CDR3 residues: CASRIGFGDYGYTF. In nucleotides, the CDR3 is TGTGCCAGTAGAATCGGTTTCGGAGACTATGGCTACACCTTC.

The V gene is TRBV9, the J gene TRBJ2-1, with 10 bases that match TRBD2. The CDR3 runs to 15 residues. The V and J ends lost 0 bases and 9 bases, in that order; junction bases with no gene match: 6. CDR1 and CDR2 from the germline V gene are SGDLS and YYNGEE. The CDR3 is CASSVASGSSSEQFF. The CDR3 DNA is TGTGCCAGCAGCGTAGCTAGCGGGAGCTCTAGTGAGCAGTTCTTC.

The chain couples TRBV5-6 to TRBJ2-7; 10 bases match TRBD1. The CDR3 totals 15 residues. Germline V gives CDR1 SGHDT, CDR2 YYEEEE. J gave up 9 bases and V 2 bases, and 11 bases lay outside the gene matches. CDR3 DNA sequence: TGTGCCAGCAGCTTTTTTGACAGGGGGCTGGGGGGGCAGTACTTC. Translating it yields CASSFFDRGLGGQYF.

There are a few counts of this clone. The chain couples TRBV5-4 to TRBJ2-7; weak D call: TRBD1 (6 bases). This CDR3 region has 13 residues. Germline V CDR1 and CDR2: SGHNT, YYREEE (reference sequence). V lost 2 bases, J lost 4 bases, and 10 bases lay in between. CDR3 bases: TGTGCCAGCAGCTTAGGGGGTTTGTACGAGCAGTACTTC. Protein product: CASSLGGLYEQYF.

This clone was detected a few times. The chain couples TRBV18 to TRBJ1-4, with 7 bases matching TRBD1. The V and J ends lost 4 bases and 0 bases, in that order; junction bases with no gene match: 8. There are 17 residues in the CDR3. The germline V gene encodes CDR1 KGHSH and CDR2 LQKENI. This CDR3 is CASSQGGTLATNEKLFF. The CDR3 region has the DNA TGTGCCAGCTCACAAGGGGGCACACTCGCAACTAATGAAAAACTGTTTTTT.

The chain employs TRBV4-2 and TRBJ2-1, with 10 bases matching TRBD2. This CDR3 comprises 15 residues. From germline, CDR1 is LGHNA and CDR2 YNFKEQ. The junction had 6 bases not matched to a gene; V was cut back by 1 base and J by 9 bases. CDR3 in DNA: TGTGCCAGCAGCCAAGTGGCTAGCGGGAGTGCTGAGCAGTTCTTC. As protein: CASSQVASGSAEQFF.

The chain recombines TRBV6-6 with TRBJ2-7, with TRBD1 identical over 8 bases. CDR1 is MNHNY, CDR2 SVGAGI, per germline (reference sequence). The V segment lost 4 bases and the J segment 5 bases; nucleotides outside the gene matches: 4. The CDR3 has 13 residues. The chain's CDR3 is CASSSDRVNEQYF. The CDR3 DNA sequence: TGTGCCAGCAGTTCGGACAGGGTTAACGAGCAGTACTTC.

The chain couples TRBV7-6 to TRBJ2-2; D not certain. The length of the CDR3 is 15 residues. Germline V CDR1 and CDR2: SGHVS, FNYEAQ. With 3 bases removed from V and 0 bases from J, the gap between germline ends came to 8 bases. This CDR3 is CASSFGRSNTGELFF. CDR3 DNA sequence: TGTGCCAGCAGCTTCGGCAGGTCGAACACCGGGGAGCTGTTTTTT.

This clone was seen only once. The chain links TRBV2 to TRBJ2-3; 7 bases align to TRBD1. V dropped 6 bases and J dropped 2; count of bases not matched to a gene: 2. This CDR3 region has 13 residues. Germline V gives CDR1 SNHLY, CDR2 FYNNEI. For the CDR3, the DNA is TGTGCCAGCAGGGGACAGCCCACAGATACGCAGTATTTT. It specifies CASRGQPTDTQYF.

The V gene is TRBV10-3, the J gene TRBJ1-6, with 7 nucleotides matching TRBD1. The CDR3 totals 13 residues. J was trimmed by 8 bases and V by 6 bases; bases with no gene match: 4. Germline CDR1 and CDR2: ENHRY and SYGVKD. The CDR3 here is CAIRKGQDSPLHF. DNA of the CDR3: TGTGCCATCAGGAAAGGACAGGATTCACCCCTCCACTTT.

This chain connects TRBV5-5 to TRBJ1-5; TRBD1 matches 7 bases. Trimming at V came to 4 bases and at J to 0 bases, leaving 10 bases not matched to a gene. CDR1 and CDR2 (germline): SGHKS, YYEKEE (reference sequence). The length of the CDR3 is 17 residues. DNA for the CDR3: TGTGCCAGCAGCCCCCATCGGGGACAGCCTAGCAATCAGCCCCAGCATTTT. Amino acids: CASSPHRGQPSNQPQHF.

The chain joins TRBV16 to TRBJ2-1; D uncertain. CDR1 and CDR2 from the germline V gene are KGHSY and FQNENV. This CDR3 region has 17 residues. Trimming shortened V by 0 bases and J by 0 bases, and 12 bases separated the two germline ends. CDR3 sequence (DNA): TGTGCCAGCAGCCAATCTACCGTGTTGAGCTCCTACAATGAGCAGTTCTTC. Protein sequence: CASSQSTVLSSYNEQFF.